Listed below are T cell receptor beta chains from one sample, sequenced in a study of blood T cell repertoires in COVID-19. The repertoire was sequenced with immunoSEQ multiplex PCR; TCRdb's copy has only in-frame clones and lacks some. The sample holds approximately 300,000 clones, about nine tenths seen once. The specimen sequenced was peripheral blood. The receptors were sampled from a man between 50 and 59 years old with active or convalescent COVID-19. Each CDR3 is given with its conserved first and last residue. A D gene is named only where the DNA matches it firmly. Only part of the rows carry a size: once, few, many, or a class if the clone is expanded.

TRBD1	TRBV7-2	TRBJ1-6	NA	CASSFTDRGRSYNSPLHF	TGTGCCAGCAGCTTCACGGACAGGGGGCGCTCCTATAATTCACCCCTCCACTTT
NA	TRBV5-8	TRBJ1-5	NA	CASSQGTHGWEPQHF	TGTGCCAGCAGCCAAGGGACTCATGGGTGGGAGCCCCAGCATTTT
NA	TRBV10-3	TRBJ2-7	NA	CAISESDWKTYEQYF	TGTGCCATCAGTGAGTCGGACTGGAAAACCTACGAGCAGTACTTC
NA	TRBV28	TRBJ1-2	few	CASSLKGPNYGYTF	TGTGCCAGCAGTTTAAAGGGGCCTAACTATGGCTACACCTTC
TRBD2	TRBV25-1	TRBJ2-3	NA	CASSEYSGRAWDTQYF	TGTGCCAGCAGTGAATATAGCGGGAGGGCCTGGGATACGCAGTATTTT
NA	TRBV5-5	TRBJ2-5	NA	CASSLQGSYQETQYF	TGTGCCAGCAGCTTGCAGGGCTCGTACCAAGAGACCCAGTACTTC
NA	TRBV15	TRBJ2-4	NA	CATSRVRTLLNIQYF	TGTGCCACCAGCAGAGTGAGGACACTCTTGAACATTCAGTACTTC
TRBD1	TRBV7-9	TRBJ2-7	NA	CASNLDRGGEQYF	TGTGCCAGCAACTTGGACAGGGGCGGCGAGCAGTACTTC
NA	TRBV9	TRBJ2-2	NA	CASSTRGDAGELFF	TGTGCCAGCAGCACCCGCGGGGACGCCGGGGAGCTGTTTTTT
TRBD2	TRBV12-3/TRBV12-4	TRBJ2-7	NA	CASSFGGGEQYF	TGTGCCAGCAGTTTTGGGGGGGGCGAGCAGTACTTC
NA	TRBV6-9	TRBJ2-5	NA	CASSYSNTPPGKTQYF	TGTGCCAGCAGTTATTCGAACACTCCTCCGGGGAAGACCCAGTACTTC
NA	TRBV28	TRBJ1-2	NA	CASSSGDYGYTF	TGTGCCAGCAGCTCCGGAGACTATGGCTACACCTTC
NA	TRBV10-3	TRBJ2-5	once	CAISAHRDQETQYF	TGTGCCATCAGCGCACACCGGGACCAAGAGACCCAGTACTTC
TRBD1	TRBV24-1	TRBJ1-5	NA	CATSVTGAIQPQHF	TGTGCCACCAGTGTCACAGGGGCGATTCAGCCCCAGCATTTT
NA	TRBV28	TRBJ1-2	NA	CASRSGTLNYGYTF	TGTGCCAGCAGATCCGGGACACTCAACTATGGCTACACCTTC
NA	TRBV19	TRBJ1-2	NA	CASSLVHLAGVDYGYTF	TGTGCCAGTAGCCTCGTCCACCTGGCAGGGGTAGACTATGGCTACACCTTC
NA	TRBV4-3	TRBJ1-2	NA	CASSQERTVYGYTF	TGCGCCAGCAGCCAAGAAAGGACAGTTTATGGCTACACCTTC
NA	TRBV18	TRBJ1-6	NA	CASSPSASSYNSPLHF	TGTGCCAGCTCACCATCCGCGAGCTCCTATAATTCACCCCTCCACTTT
TRBD2	TRBV11-2	TRBJ2-5	few	CASSFVPSGGKQETQYF	TGTGCCAGCAGCTTTGTGCCTAGCGGGGGGAAACAAGAGACCCAGTACTTC
NA	TRBV3-1/TRBV3-2	TRBJ2-4	NA	CASSPFARAGYTKNIQYF	TGTGCCAGCAGCCCTTTTGCCAGGGCCGGATATACCAAAAACATTCAGTACTTC
TRBD1	TRBV6-1	TRBJ2-7	NA	CASSDQGQGTHEQYF	TGTGCCAGCAGTGACCAGGGACAGGGGACCCACGAGCAGTACTTC
TRBD1	TRBV12-3/TRBV12-4	TRBJ1-4	NA	CASRGQGDEKLFF	TGTGCCAGCAGAGGACAGGGGGATGAAAAACTGTTTTTT
NA	TRBV5-4	TRBJ2-2	NA	CASSLEGVTGELFF	TGTGCCAGCAGCTTGGAGGGGGTGACCGGGGAGCTGTTTTTT
NA	TRBV7-8	TRBJ2-4	few	CASSSRQGGNIQYF	TGTGCCAGCAGCTCCAGGCAGGGTGGAAACATTCAGTACTTC
TRBD1	TRBV10-1	TRBJ1-1	NA	CASRPGQGAPEAFF	TGCGCCAGCAGACCCGGACAGGGAGCACCTGAAGCTTTCTTT
TRBD2	TRBV6-1	TRBJ2-7	NA	CASSENPGLAGEQYF	TGTGCCAGCAGTGAAAACCCGGGACTAGCAGGGGAGCAGTACTTC
NA	TRBV28	TRBJ1-2	NA	CASSQGNYGYTF	TGTGCCAGCAGCCAGGGGAACTATGGCTACACCTTC
TRBD1	TRBV9	TRBJ1-4	NA	CASSEKTGVKEKLFF	TGTGCCAGCAGCGAGAAGACAGGGGTCAAAGAAAAACTGTTTTTT
TRBD2	TRBV18	TRBJ2-2	once	CASSMSSGRLNTGELFF	TGTGCCAGCTCAATGTCTAGCGGGAGATTGAACACCGGGGAGCTGTTTTTT
NA	TRBV15	TRBJ1-2	NA	CATSRDGRTKTF	TGTGCCACCAGCAGAGATGGACGGACAAAGACCTTC
NA	TRBV18	TRBJ2-5	NA	CASSPDRVQETQYF	TGTGCCAGCTCACCGGACAGAGTTCAAGAGACCCAGTACTTC
NA	TRBV5-1	TRBJ2-5	NA	CASGTGEGSETQYF	TGCGCCAGTGGGACTGGGGAAGGTTCAGAGACCCAGTACTTC
NA	TRBV28	TRBJ1-1	few	CASSSGSERAEAFF	TGTGCCAGCAGTTCAGGGTCCGAAAGGGCTGAAGCTTTCTTT
NA	TRBV10-3	TRBJ1-6	NA	CAISELAGDNSPLHF	TGTGCCATCAGTGAGTTGGCAGGGGATAATTCACCCCTCCACTTT
NA	TRBV12-3/TRBV12-4	TRBJ2-2	NA	CASSFAGELFF	TGTGCCAGCAGTTTCGCCGGGGAGCTGTTTTTT